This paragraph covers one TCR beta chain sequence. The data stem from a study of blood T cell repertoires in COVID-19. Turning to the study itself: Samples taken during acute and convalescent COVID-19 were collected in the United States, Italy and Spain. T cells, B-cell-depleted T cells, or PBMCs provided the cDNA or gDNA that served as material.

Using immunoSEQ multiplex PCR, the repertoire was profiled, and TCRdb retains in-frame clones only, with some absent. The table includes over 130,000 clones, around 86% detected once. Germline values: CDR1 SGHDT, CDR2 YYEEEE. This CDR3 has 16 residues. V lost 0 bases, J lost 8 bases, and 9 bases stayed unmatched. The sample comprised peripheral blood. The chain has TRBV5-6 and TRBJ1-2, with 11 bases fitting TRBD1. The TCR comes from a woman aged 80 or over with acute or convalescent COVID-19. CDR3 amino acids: CASSLGADRGLMGYTF. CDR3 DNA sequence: TGTGCCAGCAGCTTGGGAGCGGACAGGGGGCTAATGGGCTACACCTTC.